This record covers a single T cell receptor (beta chain). The data belong to a study of blood T cell repertoires in COVID-19. About the study: From T cells, B-cell-depleted T cells, or PBMCs came the material, which was cDNA or gDNA.

Germline CDR1 MDHEN, CDR2 SYDVKM. V was clipped by 10 bases and J by 6 bases; unmatched bases: 13. This CDR3 contains 14 residues. The authors' processing: Nucleated cell number was recorded as an estimate derived from reference gene primer amplification. Profiling relied on immunoSEQ multiplex PCR, and the TCRdb table lists in-frame clones only, not all of them. V and J calls and clone size follow that table, whereas D and trimming were derived from the DNA. Seen here are 400,000 to 500,000 clones, around nine tenths observed once, and the top ten hold about 1.5%. V is TRBV28 and J is TRBJ1-1; 8 bases line up with TRBD1. The source of this sequence is a woman aged 18-35 years who had been exposed to COVID-19. Sequenced: PBMCs or T cells enriched from blood (not recorded which). Here the CDR3 DNA reads TGTGCCACCATAAAGTGGACAGGGATCCCTGAAGCTTTCTTT. Translated, it gives CATIKWTGIPEAFF. The entire variable domain, with the rest obtained from reference TRBV28 and TRBJ1-1, is as follows: DVKVTQSSRYLVKRTGEKVFLECVQDMDHENMFWYRQDPGLGLRLIYFSYDVKMKEKGDIPEGYSVSREKKERFSLILESASTNQTSMYLCATIKWTGIPEAFFGQGTRLTVV.